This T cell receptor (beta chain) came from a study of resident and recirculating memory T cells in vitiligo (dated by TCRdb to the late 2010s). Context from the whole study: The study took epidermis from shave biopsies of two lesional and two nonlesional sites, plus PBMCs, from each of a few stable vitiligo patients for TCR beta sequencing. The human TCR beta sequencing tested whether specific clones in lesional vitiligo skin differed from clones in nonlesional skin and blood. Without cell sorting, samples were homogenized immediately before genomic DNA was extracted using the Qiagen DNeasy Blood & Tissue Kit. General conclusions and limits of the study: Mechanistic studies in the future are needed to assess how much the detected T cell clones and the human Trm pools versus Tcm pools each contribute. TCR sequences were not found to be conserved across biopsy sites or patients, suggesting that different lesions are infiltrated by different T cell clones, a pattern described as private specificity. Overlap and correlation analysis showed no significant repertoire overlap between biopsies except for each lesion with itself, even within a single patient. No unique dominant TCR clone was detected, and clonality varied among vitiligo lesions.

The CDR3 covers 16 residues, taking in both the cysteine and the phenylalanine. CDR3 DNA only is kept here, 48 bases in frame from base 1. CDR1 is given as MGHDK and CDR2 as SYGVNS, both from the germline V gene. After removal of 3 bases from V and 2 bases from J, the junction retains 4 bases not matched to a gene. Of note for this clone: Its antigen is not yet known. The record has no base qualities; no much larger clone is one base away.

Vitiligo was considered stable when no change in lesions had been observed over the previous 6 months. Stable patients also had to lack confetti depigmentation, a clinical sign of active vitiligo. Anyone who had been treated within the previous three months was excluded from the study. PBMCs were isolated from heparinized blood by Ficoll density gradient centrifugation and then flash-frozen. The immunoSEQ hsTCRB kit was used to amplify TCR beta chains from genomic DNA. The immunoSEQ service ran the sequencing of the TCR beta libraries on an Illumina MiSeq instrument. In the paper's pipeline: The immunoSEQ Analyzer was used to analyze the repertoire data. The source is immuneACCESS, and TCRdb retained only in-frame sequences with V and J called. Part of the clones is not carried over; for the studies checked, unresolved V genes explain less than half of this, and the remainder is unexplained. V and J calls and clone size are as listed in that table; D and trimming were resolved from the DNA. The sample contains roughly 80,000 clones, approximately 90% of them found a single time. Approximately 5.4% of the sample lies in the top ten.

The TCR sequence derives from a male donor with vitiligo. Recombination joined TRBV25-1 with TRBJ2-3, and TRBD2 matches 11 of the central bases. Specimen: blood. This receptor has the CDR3 CASSEWGLADTDTQYF. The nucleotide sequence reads TGTGCCAGCAGTGAGTGGGGACTAGCGGACACAGATACGCAGTATTTT.